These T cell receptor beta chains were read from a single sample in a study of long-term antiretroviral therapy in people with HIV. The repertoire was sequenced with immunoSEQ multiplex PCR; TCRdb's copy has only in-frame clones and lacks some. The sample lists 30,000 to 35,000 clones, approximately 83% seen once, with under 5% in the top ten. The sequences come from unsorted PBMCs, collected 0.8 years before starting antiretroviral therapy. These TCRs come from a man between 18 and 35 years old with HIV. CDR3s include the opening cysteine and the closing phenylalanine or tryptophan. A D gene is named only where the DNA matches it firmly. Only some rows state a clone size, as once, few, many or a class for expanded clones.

DNA: TGTGCCAGCAGTTTCCGGGGGGGTCCCGTCCACTTT
CDR3: CASSFRGGPVHF
J: TRBJ1-6
size: -
V: TRBV28
D: -

DNA: TGTGCCAGCAGCTTAGCTACTAGCGGGTGGGGAACCGGGGAGCTGTTTTTT
CDR3: CASSLATSGWGTGELFF
J: TRBJ2-2
size: -
V: TRBV7-8
D: TRBD2

DNA: TGTGCCAGCAGTCGGACCTACGGAGGAAACACCATATATTTT
CDR3: CASSRTYGGNTIYF
J: TRBJ1-3
size: -
V: TRBV6-5
D: -

DNA: TGTGCCAGCAGTTTATCGGGGAGGTTCTCCTACGAGCAGTACTTC
CDR3: CASSLSGRFSYEQYF
J: TRBJ2-7
size: once
V: TRBV27
D: -

DNA: TGTGCCAGCAGCTTGGGGGGGGAAGAGACCCAGTACTTC
CDR3: CASSLGGEETQYF
J: TRBJ2-5
size: -
V: TRBV11-3
D: TRBD2

DNA: TGTGCCAGCGGATTCAGTAGTGAGCAGTTCTTC
CDR3: CASGFSSEQFF
J: TRBJ2-1
size: -
V: TRBV6-5
D: -

DNA: TGTGCCAGCAGCTTCCGGGGCGACTATGGCTACACCTTC
CDR3: CASSFRGDYGYTF
J: TRBJ1-2
size: medium-sized
V: TRBV7-9
D: -

DNA: TGTGCCAGCAGTGTAAGGCGGGTCGCCTCCTACGAGCAGTACTTC
CDR3: CASSVRRVASYEQYF
J: TRBJ2-7
size: few
V: TRBV2
D: -

DNA: TGTGCCAGCAGTTACGATAGGAACAACTACGAGCAGTACTTC
CDR3: CASSYDRNNYEQYF
J: TRBJ2-7
size: -
V: TRBV6-6
D: -

DNA: TGTGCCAGCAGCCAACCCGGGCCAACCAATCAGCCCCAGCATTTT
CDR3: CASSQPGPTNQPQHF
J: TRBJ1-5
size: -
V: TRBV4-2
D: -

DNA: TGCGCCAGCAGCATAGGACAGGATGATACTGAAGCTTTCTTT
CDR3: CASSIGQDDTEAFF
J: TRBJ1-1
size: -
V: TRBV5-1
D: TRBD1

DNA: TGTGCCAGCAGTGACTCGAGCAGTAATGAGCAGTTCTTC
CDR3: CASSDSSSNEQFF
J: TRBJ2-1
size: few
V: TRBV6-4
D: -

DNA: TGTGCCAGCAGTCCCTCTAGCGGGACCAGCACAGATACGCAGTATTTT
CDR3: CASSPSSGTSTDTQYF
J: TRBJ2-3
size: -
V: TRBV6-6
D: TRBD2

DNA: TGTGCCAGCAGTGCCCCGGGACAGGGTTCCTACGAGCAGTACTTC
CDR3: CASSAPGQGSYEQYF
J: TRBJ2-7
size: -
V: TRBV6-5
D: TRBD1

DNA: TGTGCCAGCAGCCTCCCGAGCTCCTACAATGAGCAGTTCTTC
CDR3: CASSLPSSYNEQFF
J: TRBJ2-1
size: -
V: TRBV9
D: -

DNA: TGCGCCAGCTCAAAGACCCTCGCGGGGGGAAACACCATATATTTT
CDR3: CASSKTLAGGNTIYF
J: TRBJ1-3
size: -
V: TRBV4-3
D: -

DNA: TGCGCCAGCAGCTTGGGGCCGCAGAACACTGAAGCTTTCTTT
CDR3: CASSLGPQNTEAFF
J: TRBJ1-1
size: -
V: TRBV5-1
D: -

DNA: TGTGCCAGCGAAAATCTAGGTGGCTACACCTTC
CDR3: CASENLGGYTF
J: TRBJ1-2
size: -
V: TRBV11-2
D: -

DNA: TGTGCCAGCAGGGCCATTAGTAGCCTTGAAGCTTTCTTT
CDR3: CASRAISSLEAFF
J: TRBJ1-1
size: -
V: TRBV6-1
D: -

DNA: TGCGCCAGCAGCCAAGATCTCGGACTAGCGGCTAGCACAGATACGCAGTATTTT
CDR3: CASSQDLGLAASTDTQYF
J: TRBJ2-3
size: -
V: TRBV4-3
D: TRBD2

DNA: TGTGCCAGCAGCTTGGAACCAGGGGGCTCTGGAAACACCATATATTTT
CDR3: CASSLEPGGSGNTIYF
J: TRBJ1-3
size: -
V: TRBV7-2
D: TRBD1

DNA: TGTGCCAGCAGCTCTCATCACTCTGGGGCCAACGTCCTGACTTTC
CDR3: CASSSHHSGANVLTF
J: TRBJ2-6
size: -
V: TRBV5-4
D: -

DNA: TGTGCCAGCAGTTCGCGGGGAGTCTATGGCTACACCTTC
CDR3: CASSSRGVYGYTF
J: TRBJ1-2
size: -
V: TRBV5-6
D: -

DNA: TGTGCCAGCAGTGACTGGGTGAACACTGAAGCTTTCTTT
CDR3: CASSDWVNTEAFF
J: TRBJ1-1
size: -
V: TRBV2
D: -

DNA: TGTGCCAGCAGCTTAGGGGCTTATCAGCCCCAGCATTTT
CDR3: CASSLGAYQPQHF
J: TRBJ1-5
size: once
V: TRBV7-9
D: -

DNA: TGTGCCGCCTGGGGCTCTCCCTACGAGCAGTACTTC
CDR3: CAAWGSPYEQYF
J: TRBJ2-7
size: -
V: TRBV6-1
D: -

DNA: TGCGCCAGCAGCCAAGGGACCTGGGCTTCCAGTGAGAACGAGCAGTACTTC
CDR3: CASSQGTWASSENEQYF
J: TRBJ2-7
size: -
V: TRBV4-3
D: -

DNA: TGTGCCTGGAGTGTTGGTCCCACTGAAGCTTTCTTT
CDR3: CAWSVGPTEAFF
J: TRBJ1-1
size: -
V: TRBV30
D: -

DNA: TGTGCCAGCAGCCCAAGGAGGGCTAGCGGGGCCCTCGACTTC
CDR3: CASSPRRASGALDF
J: TRBJ2-5
size: -
V: TRBV4-2
D: TRBD2

DNA: TGTGCCAGCAGCTTATACCGGGAAGACACTGAAGCTTTCTTT
CDR3: CASSLYREDTEAFF
J: TRBJ1-1
size: -
V: TRBV7-9
D: -

DNA: TGTGCTAGTGCTTCACCGGCTGGGGCCGGCTACACCTTC
CDR3: CASASPAGAGYTF
J: TRBJ1-2
size: -
V: TRBV12-5
D: -